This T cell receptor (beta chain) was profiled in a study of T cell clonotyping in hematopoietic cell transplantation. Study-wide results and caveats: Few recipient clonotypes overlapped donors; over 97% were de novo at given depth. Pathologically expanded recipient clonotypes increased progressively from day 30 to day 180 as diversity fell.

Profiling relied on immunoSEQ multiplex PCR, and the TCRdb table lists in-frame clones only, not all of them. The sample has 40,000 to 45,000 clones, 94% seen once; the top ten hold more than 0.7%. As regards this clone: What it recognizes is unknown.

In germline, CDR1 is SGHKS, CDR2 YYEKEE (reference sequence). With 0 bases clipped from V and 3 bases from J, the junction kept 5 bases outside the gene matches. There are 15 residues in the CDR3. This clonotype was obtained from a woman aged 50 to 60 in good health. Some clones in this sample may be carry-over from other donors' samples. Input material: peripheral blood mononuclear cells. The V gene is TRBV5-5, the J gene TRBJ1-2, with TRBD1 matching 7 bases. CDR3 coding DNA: TGTGCCAGCAGCTTGGCCGGGACAGTGGACTATGGCTACACCTTC. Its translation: CASSLAGTVDYGYTF.